The 25 T cell receptor beta chains below all came from one sample that was sequenced in a study of T cell responses to AZD1222 COVID-19 vaccine. Produced via immunoSEQ multiplex PCR; TCRdb's table is partial and in-frame only. The data contain 150,000 or so clones, more than 90% of them seen just once; the ten biggest clones take up roughly 5.1%. The specimen comprised peripheral blood, sampled on day 0 of AZD1222 vaccination. These receptors were collected from an adult in good health.

The chain joins TRBV28 to TRBJ1-5; D gene uncertain. Germline assignment: CDR1 MDHEN and CDR2 SYDVKM. CDR3 size: 11 residues. Trimming took 3 bases from V and 7 from J, leaving 4 bases between them. The CDR3 loop is CASSLNQPQHF. In nucleotides, the CDR3 is TGTGCCAGCAGTTTGAACCAGCCCCAGCATTTT.

V and J are TRBV28 and TRBJ2-2; D not resolved. Germline CDR1 reads MDHEN; CDR2 reads SYDVKM. The CDR3 consists of 16 residues. V lost 5 bases, J lost 0 bases, and 13 bases lay in between. This chain's CDR3 is CASSPLSLANTGELFF. CDR3 DNA sequence: TGTGCCAGCAGTCCACTCTCCCTCGCGAACACCGGGGAGCTGTTTTTT.

The chain couples TRBV25-1 to TRBJ2-1, with 7 bases identical to TRBD1. CDR1 and CDR2 from the germline V gene are MGHDK and SYGVNS. V was clipped by 6 bases and J by 0 bases; unmatched bases: 14. The CDR3 totals 18 residues. In DNA, the CDR3 is TGTGCCAGCAGGGTGACAGGGATCCCCGTTTGCTCCTACAATGAGCAGTTCTTC. This codes for CASRVTGIPVCSYNEQFF.

V gene TRBV6-5 combines with J gene TRBJ1-1; TRBD1 matches 10 bases. The CDR3 length is 14 residues. The V and J ends lost 8 bases and 4 bases, in that order; junction bases with no gene match: 7. CDR1 and CDR2 from the germline V gene are MNHEY and SVGAGI. The CDR3 bases are TGTGCCAGCGGACGGACAGGGGGTGTCACTGAAGCTTTCTTT. Its protein product is CASGRTGGVTEAFF.

Only one count was recorded for this clone. This rearrangement joins TRBV12-5 to TRBJ2-1; D gene unclear. This CDR3 comprises 12 residues. The ends were cut back, 0 bases at V and 8 bases at J, with 5 bases in the middle. Germline CDR1 LGHNT, CDR2 FRNRAP. The CDR3 DNA reads as TGTGCTAGTGGTTTGGTAGAGGATGAGCAGTTCTTC. Translation gives CASGLVEDEQFF.

The chain combines TRBV12-3 or TRBV12-4 with TRBJ2-7, with D perhaps TRBD2 (5 bases). Trimming pared 5 bases from V and 4 bases from J, leaving 12 bases between. This CDR3 has 13 residues. The CDR3 loop is CASSPTRKYEQYF. DNA of the CDR3: TGTGCCAGCAGTCCTACTAGAAAGTACGAGCAGTACTTC.

The chain links TRBV7-9 to TRBJ2-1, with D possibly matching TRBD2 (5 bases). This CDR3 comprises 14 residues. The germline V gene has CDR1 SEHNR and CDR2 FQNEAQ (reference sequence). V was trimmed by 5 bases and J by 3 bases, leaving 11 bases between them. In nucleotides, the CDR3 is TGTGCCAGCAGCCCCCCGGGATTCTACAATGAGCAGTTCTTC. Translating gives CASSPPGFYNEQFF.

The genes are TRBV28 and TRBJ2-3, with D perhaps assigned TRBD1 or TRBD2 (6 bases each). This CDR3 region has 15 residues. V lost 3 bases and J 1 base, leaving 11 bases between the germline ends. The germline gives CDR1 MDHEN, CDR2 SYDVKM. The DNA for the CDR3 is TGTGCCAGCAGTTTGGGGGGCGCGGGCACAGATACGCAGTATTTT. The encoded protein is CASSLGGAGTDTQYF.

This clone turned up a few times. The chain recombines TRBV19 with TRBJ1-4; D is undetermined. CDR3 length: 15 amino acids. CDR1 is LNHDA, CDR2 SQIVND, per germline (reference sequence). Trimming left V 10 bases short and J 4 bases short, with 19 bases between. In DNA form, the CDR3 reads TGTGCCACCAACCCTAGAGGAACGGGTAATGAAAAACTGTTTTTT. As protein: CATNPRGTGNEKLFF.

The rearrangement links TRBV28 to TRBJ2-7; either TRBD1 or TRBD2 may supply D (6 bases each). Trimming cost V 4 bases and J 7 bases, with 14 bases left between them. There are 13 residues in the CDR3. Germline V gives CDR1 MDHEN, CDR2 SYDVKM. This CDR3 reads CASSSGGRREQYF. The CDR3 DNA sequence: TGTGCCAGCAGTTCTGGGGGGCGGCGGGAGCAGTACTTC.

The chain has TRBV13 and TRBJ2-7; D not certain. The germline CDR1 and CDR2 sequences are PRHDT and FYEKMQ (reference sequence). The CDR3 sequence is 14 residues long. Trimming removed 2 bases at V and 4 bases at J, with 12 bases between. CDR3 in DNA: TGTGCCAGCAGCTTACAGTATTCTAGGTACGAGCAGTACTTC. Translated, it gives CASSLQYSRYEQYF.

The V and J genes are TRBV11-3 and TRBJ2-5, with D possibly TRBD2 on 6 matching bases. V was pared by 5 bases and J by 3 bases, with 16 bases between. The CDR3 sequence is 15 residues long. Germline CDR1 and CDR2: SGHNT and YENEEA. The CDR3 coding sequence is TGTGCCAGCAGCCCGAGGGGACTGGTAGAAGAGACCCAGTACTTC. It translates to CASSPRGLVEETQYF.

This clone has just one count. The chain combines TRBV7-6 with TRBJ2-1; TRBD2 aligns across 11 bases. Trimming took 1 base from V and 3 from J; bases not matched to a gene: 2. This CDR3 spans 16 amino acids. Per germline, CDR1 SGHVS and CDR2 FNYEAQ. The CDR3 protein is CASSLVGTSGYNEQFF. CDR3 sequence (DNA): TGTGCCAGCAGCTTAGTAGGGACTAGCGGCTACAATGAGCAGTTCTTC.

The chain has TRBV5-6 and TRBJ2-7; 10 nucleotides agree with TRBD1. The CDR3 covers 15 residues. V lost 3 bases, J lost 4 bases, and 7 bases stayed unmatched. Germline V gene data show CDR1 as SGHDT and CDR2 as YYEEEE. DNA for the CDR3: TGTGCCAGCAGCTGGGGGACAGGGGAGGGGTACGAGCAGTACTTC. It yields the protein CASSWGTGEGYEQYF.

This rearrangement joins TRBV7-2 to TRBJ1-2; maybe TRBD1 (6 bases). CDR1 is SGHTA, CDR2 FQGNSA, per germline. The CDR3 runs 18 residues. V was shortened by 4 bases and J by 5 bases, with 26 bases between the two germline ends. In DNA, the CDR3 is TGTGCCAGCAGCTCCCGAGACAGGACTAGTTTGATGTGGTATGGCTACACCTTC. Residues: CASSSRDRTSLMWYGYTF.

The rearrangement links TRBV9 to TRBJ2-3, with D uncertain. Germline loops: CDR1 SGDLS, CDR2 YYNGEE. The CDR3 runs to 13 residues. Trimming stripped 4 bases from V and 9 bases from J, with 15 bases between. The CDR3 sequence: CASSPRPTNTQYF. The CDR3 DNA follows: TGTGCCAGCAGCCCGAGACCGACGAACACGCAGTATTTT.

V gene TRBV4-1 combines with J gene TRBJ1-4; 7 bases map to TRBD1. The germline gives CDR1 MGHRA, CDR2 YSYEKL. The CDR3 runs to 17 residues. The V gene end was trimmed by 0 bases and the J gene end by 10 bases; junction bases not matched to a gene: 14. Written as DNA, the CDR3 is TGCGCCAGCAGCCAAGAGGCGAGCGGGGGCACAGGGGTAAAACTGTTTTTT. It is translated as CASSQEASGGTGVKLFF.

The CDR3 region is CASSSDARTGGIGELFF. DNA for the CDR3: TGTGCCAGCAGCTCAGATGCCCGGACAGGGGGTATCGGGGAGCTGTTTTTT. J is TRBJ2-2 and V is TRBV5-5; 10 bases align to TRBD1. Germline assignment: CDR1 SGHKS and CDR2 YYEKEE (reference sequence). J gave up 7 bases and V 3 bases, and 12 bases lay outside the gene matches. This CDR3 has 17 amino acids.

The chain is built from TRBV4-1 and TRBJ2-1; 12 bases are shared with TRBD1. The germline V gene encodes CDR1 MGHRA and CDR2 YSYEKL. The CDR3 has 16 residues. The J segment lost 4 bases and the V segment lost 3 bases, leaving 4 bases of the junction unmatched. CDR3 sequence (DNA): TGCGCCAGCAGCCAGGGACAGGGGGCCTGGTACAATGAGCAGTTCTTC. Residues: CASSQGQGAWYNEQFF.

This rearrangement joins TRBV7-9 to TRBJ2-1; D remains ambiguous. This CDR3 contains 12 residues. Trimming removed 5 bases from V and 11 bases from J, with 13 bases in between. Germline CDR1 is SEHNR and CDR2 is FQNEAQ (reference sequence). CDR3 sequence reads: CASSPLREQQFF. The CDR3 DNA is TGTGCCAGCAGCCCCCTTCGCGAACAGCAGTTCTTC.

V gene TRBV27 combines with J gene TRBJ2-1; the D is unclear. The CDR3 length is 15 residues. The germline V gene encodes CDR1 MNHEY and CDR2 SMNVEV (reference sequence). V lost 6 bases and J lost 1, with 13 bases in between. The CDR3 sequence: CASSPMGTSYNEQFF. The CDR3 DNA sequence: TGTGCCAGCAGCCCAATGGGTACATCCTACAATGAGCAGTTCTTC.

This clone was seen once. V gene TRBV5-1 combines with J gene TRBJ2-7, with D perhaps being TRBD1 or TRBD2 (5 bases each). Per the germline V gene, CDR1 is SGHRS and CDR2 is YFSETQ. V lost 2 bases to trimming and J lost 6 bases, with 12 bases between them. The CDR3 spans 13 residues. The CDR3: CASSFRVGGEQYF. CDR3 in DNA: TGCGCCAGCAGCTTCAGGGTTGGAGGCGAGCAGTACTTC. Supplemented by reference TRBV5-1 and TRBJ2-7, the full variable domain reads KAGVTQTPRYLIKTRGQQVTLSCSPISGHRSVSWYQQTPGQGLQFLFEYFSETQRNKGNFPGRFSGRQFSNSRSEMNVSTLELGDSALYLCASSFRVGGEQYFGPGTRLTVT.

V and J are TRBV29-1 and TRBJ2-7; no clear D. The CDR3 runs 14 residues. Germline loops: CDR1 SQVTM, CDR2 ANQGSEA. The germline V and J ends were trimmed by 7 bases and 0 bases, with 16 bases remaining between them. CDR3 coding DNA: TGCAGCGCCAAGACACAACCTTACTCCTACGAGCAGTACTTC. This sequence encodes CSAKTQPYSYEQYF.

This chain links TRBV19 with TRBJ2-3, with 7 bases lining up with TRBD2. The V gene's germline CDR1 is LNHDA and CDR2 SQIVND (reference sequence). Trimming removed 6 bases from V and 2 bases from J; junction bases left unmatched: 8. This CDR3 region has 15 residues. The CDR3 coding sequence is TGTGCCAGTAGGACGGGGGGTCTGGACACAGATACGCAGTATTTT. This sequence encodes CASRTGGLDTDTQYF.

The rearrangement uses TRBV19 and TRBJ1-5; no clear D gene. The CDR3 consists of 14 residues. Germline V gene data show CDR1 as LNHDA and CDR2 as SQIVND (reference sequence). V lost 5 bases and J 0 bases, leaving 8 bases between the germline ends. This CDR3 reads CASSGVYSNQPQHF. CDR3 nucleotide sequence: TGTGCCAGTAGTGGGGTGTATAGCAATCAGCCCCAGCATTTT.